This T cell receptor (beta chain) comes out of a study of shared clonotypes between healthy human individuals. CDR1 is LGHNA, CDR2 YSLEER, per germline. This CDR3 contains 14 residues. V was clipped by 4 bases and J by 3 bases, with 13 bases between them. Study-level findings and limits: Limitation of the genetic and exposure-history diversity represented came from the few donors.

Only in-frame clones appear in the TCRdb table, and some are missing; sequencing was by immunoSEQ multiplex PCR. The table records about 100,000 clones, approximately 63% of them present only once. In regard to this clone: Its antigen remains unknown.

V and J are TRBV4-3 and TRBJ2-7; the D gene is possibly TRBD2 (7 bases). What was sequenced was memory CD8+ T cells sorted from blood. Subset defined: CD45RO+ cells pooled with CCR7-negative TemRA cells. The receptor's source is a man aged 25 to 40 in good health. The CDR3 bases are TGCGCCAGCAGCCCCGGACAGCGGGGCTACGAGCAGTACTTC. This sequence encodes CASSPGQRGYEQYF.